One and the same sample provided the 28 T cell receptor beta chains below, sequenced in a study of post-analysis software for immune sequencing data. TCR beta libraries were prepared from cDNA with unique molecular identifiers. TCRdb redid the calling of the PCR reads with MiXCR, one entry per CDR3 protein. This table has roughly 620,000 distinct CDR3 sequences, roughly 47% appearing once. These receptors have no identified antigens. Regarding the study as a whole: Controls showed lower frequencies than patients for four to six TRBV segments, and TRBV5-6, TRBV5-1 and TRBV20-1 were among these.

The specimen sequenced was blood. These receptors originate from a girl between 10 and 17 years old with multiple sclerosis.

At least ten counts were recorded for this clonotype. This rearrangement joins TRBV29-1 to TRBJ1-2; D not certain. The CDR3 spans 12 residues. Germline loops: CDR1 SQVTM, CDR2 ANQGSEA. The V end lost 3 bases, the J end lost 8 bases, and 13 bases lay between the germline ends. The CDR3 region is CSVEGFEWGYTF. CDR3 bases: TGCAGCGTTGAGGGGTTTGAATGGGGCTACACCTTC.

The rearrangement joins TRBV12-3 or TRBV12-4 to TRBJ1-2; 7 bases map to TRBD1. The CDR3 covers 13 residues. V lost 6 bases to trimming and J lost 6 bases; unmatched junction nucleotides: 7. DNA of the CDR3: TGTGCCAGCAGCCCGGGACAGCTCAATGGCTACACCTTC. Protein sequence: CASSPGQLNGYTF.

This chain links TRBV5-6 with TRBJ2-1, with 9 bases matching TRBD2. Losses at the gene ends were 5 bases for V and 5 bases for J; bases not matched to a gene: 8. The CDR3 is made up of 15 amino acids. Germline CDR1 is SGHDT and CDR2 is YYEEEE. The CDR3: CASRESGRTDNEQFF. The CDR3 DNA follows: TGTGCCAGCAGAGAGAGCGGGAGGACCGACAATGAGCAGTTCTTC.

This clonotype showed up just a few times. The genes are TRBV20-1 and TRBJ2-5; D uncertain. This CDR3 has 12 amino acids. Trimming took 3 bases from V and 2 from J, leaving 7 bases between them. Per germline, CDR1 DFQATT and CDR2 SNEGSKA (reference sequence). This CDR3 reads CSARAGQETQYF. The DNA for the CDR3 is TGCAGTGCTAGGGCTGGGCAAGAGACCCAGTACTTC.

The V and J genes are TRBV5-1 and TRBJ2-1; possible D gene TRBD1, 5 bases. Germline CDR1 and CDR2: SGHRS and YFSETQ. CDR3 length equals 14 residues. V was cut by 5 bases and J by 4 bases, with 13 bases left in between. The CDR3 reads CASSGHGAYNEQFF. The CDR3 region has the DNA TGCGCCAGCAGTGGACATGGGGCTTACAATGAGCAGTTCTTC.

This sequence joins TRBV5-1 and TRBJ2-3; 7 nucleotides agree with TRBD2. Trimming removed 0 bases from V and 2 bases from J; junction bases left unmatched: 15. This CDR3 is built from 19 residues. In germline, CDR1 is SGHRS, CDR2 YFSETQ. The CDR3 coding sequence is TGCGCCAGCAGCTTGGAGTCGGGAGGCTTGGGAGATCTCACAGATACGCAGTATTTT. The encoded protein is CASSLESGGLGDLTDTQYF.

The chain links TRBV5-1 to TRBJ2-7, with TRBD1 matching over 8 bases. The CDR3 length is 15 residues. The germline CDR1 and CDR2 sequences are SGHRS and YFSETQ. J gave up 3 bases and V 4 bases, and 9 bases lay outside the gene matches. The CDR3 nucleotides read TGCGCCAGCAGCCTGAGACAGGGGATTAACTACGAGCAGTACTTC. Its protein product is CASSLRQGINYEQYF.

This clonotype was observed many times. The junction and the germline gene differ at one end; a read error may be behind it. The chain employs TRBV4-1 and TRBJ1-2, with 9 bases identical to TRBD1. The CDR3 totals 13 residues. Germline V gives CDR1 MGHRA, CDR2 YSYEKL. The CDR3 here is CASSQGQGYGYTF. The CDR3 nucleotides read TGTGCCAGCAGCCAGGGACAGGGTTATGGCTACACCTTC.

V usage is TRBV6-6 and J usage is TRBJ2-7; 9 bases match TRBD1. The J segment lost 6 bases and the V segment lost 6 bases, leaving 9 bases of the junction unmatched. The CDR3 has 14 amino acids. From germline, CDR1 is MNHNY and CDR2 SVGAGI (reference sequence). Here the CDR3 reads CASRPTGTGFEQYF. The CDR3 DNA is TGTGCCAGCAGACCTACTGGGACAGGGTTCGAGCAGTACTTC.

The gene calls are TRBV3-1 and TRBJ1-1, with D unclear. This CDR3 spans 14 amino acids. V gave up 4 bases and J gave up 1 base, with 10 bases separating them. Germline V gene sequence: CDR1 LGHDT, CDR2 YNNKEL (reference sequence). For the CDR3, the DNA is TGTGCCAGCAGCCCAGTCGGGTCGAACACTGAAGCTTTCTTT. Its protein product is CASSPVGSNTEAFF. The full variable domain, in which reference TRBV3-1 and TRBJ1-1 provide the parts outside the CDR3, is DTAVSQTPKYLVTQMGNDKSIKCEQNLGHDTMYWYKQDSKKFLKIMFSYNNKELIINETVPNRFSPKSPDKAHLNLHINSLELGDSAVYFCASSPVGSNTEAFFGQGTRLTVV.

The chain carries TRBV5-1 and TRBJ2-5, with D hard to call. The last part of the DNA fits TRBJ2-7 better; the J call may be wrong. This CDR3 contains 14 residues. Germline-derived CDR1 and CDR2 are SGHRS and YFSETQ. The CDR3 region is CASSLGAANGEQYF. As DNA, the CDR3 is TGCGCCAGCAGCTTGGGTGCAGCTAATGGCGAGCAGTACTTC.

This clonotype was picked up a small number of times. The genes are TRBV3-1 and TRBJ2-5, with unresolved D. CDR1 and CDR2 from the germline V gene are LGHDT and YNNKEL (reference sequence). CDR3 size: 16 residues. The V end was cut by 1 base, the J end by 2 bases, with 14 bases between. The chain's CDR3 is CASSQGRRKEQETQYF. The CDR3 DNA reads TGTGCCAGCAGCCAAGGAAGGCGTAAGGAACAAGAGACCCAGTACTTC.

The J gene is TRBJ1-2, the V gene TRBV5-1; possibly TRBD1 for D (5 bases). The CDR3 spans 15 residues. The V gene's germline CDR1 is SGHRS and CDR2 YFSETQ. V was cut by 2 bases and J by 5 bases, with 16 bases left in between. The CDR3 here is CASSLGGDFRYGYTF. The CDR3 DNA is TGCGCCAGCAGCTTAGGCGGGGACTTTAGGTATGGCTACACCTTC. The full variable domain, in which reference TRBV5-1 and TRBJ1-2 provide the parts outside the CDR3, is KAGVTQTPRYLIKTRGQQVTLSCSPISGHRSVSWYQQTPGQGLQFLFEYFSETQRNKGNFPGRFSGRQFSNSRSEMNVSTLELGDSALYLCASSLGGDFRYGYTFGSGTRLTVV.

V gene TRBV12-3 or TRBV12-4 combines with J gene TRBJ1-2; no clear D gene. The CDR3 has 13 amino acids. V was clipped by 3 bases and J by 1 base, with 6 bases between them. CDR3 sequence: CASSFSVNYGYTF. The CDR3 region has the DNA TGTGCCAGCAGTTTTTCAGTTAACTATGGCTACACCTTC.

This chain connects TRBV29-1 to TRBJ1-2, with TRBD1 matching over 8 bases. CDR1 is SQVTM, CDR2 ANQGSEA, per germline. The CDR3 is made up of 17 amino acids. The V segment lost 7 bases and the J segment 0 bases; nucleotides outside the gene matches: 16. The CDR3 region is CSAKPLGRGLSNYGYTF. The CDR3, as DNA: TGCAGCGCCAAACCCTTGGGCAGGGGGCTCTCTAACTATGGCTACACCTTC. Filled out from reference TRBV29-1 and TRBJ1-2, the complete variable domain reads SAVISQKPSRDICQRGTSLTIQCQVDSQVTMMFWYRQQPGQSLTLIATANQGSEATYESGFVIDKFPISRPNLTFSTLTVSNMSPEDSSIYLCSAKPLGRGLSNYGYTFGSGTRLTVV.

The V call is TRBV5-1, the J call TRBJ2-3; the D is unclear. Germline-derived CDR1 and CDR2 are SGHRS and YFSETQ. V lost 4 bases to trimming and J lost 6 bases, with 12 bases between them. There are 13 residues in the CDR3. The CDR3 DNA reads TGCGCCAGCAGCCGGACCTTTGCGGATACGCAGTATTTT. As protein: CASSRTFADTQYF.

This clonotype was seen a handful of times. V usage is TRBV6-5 and J usage is TRBJ2-1; no definite D call. The CDR3 covers 15 residues. V lost 2 bases and J lost 10, with 18 bases in between. The germline V gene encodes CDR1 MNHEY and CDR2 SVGAGI. The CDR3 coding sequence is TGTGCCAGCAGTTACACTTCGACTCCCGGTCGCGAGCAGTTCTTC. This translates into CASSYTSTPGREQFF.

The chain combines TRBV9 with TRBJ2-1, with D possibly matching TRBD1 (6 bases). V was trimmed by 2 bases and J by 4 bases, leaving 13 bases between them. The CDR3 is 15 residues long. The germline gives CDR1 SGDLS, CDR2 YYNGEE. Here the CDR3 reads CASSVTGPPYNEQFF. In DNA form, the CDR3 reads TGTGCCAGCAGCGTGACAGGTCCACCTTACAATGAGCAGTTCTTC.

The chain couples TRBV20-1 to TRBJ2-1; 8 bases line up with TRBD2. Germline trimming cut 5 bases from V and 4 bases from J; bases unmatched to any gene: 7. Looked up from germline, CDR1 is DFQATT and CDR2 is SNEGSKA (reference sequence). The CDR3 runs to 14 residues. The CDR3 DNA is TGCAGTGCTCCCCGGACTAGCCATTACAATGAGCAGTTCTTC. Translated, it gives CSAPRTSHYNEQFF.

Concerning this clonotype: A read error may produce the germline difference seen at one junction end. The rearrangement uses TRBV12-3 or TRBV12-4 and TRBJ2-3, with 7 bases fitting TRBD1. The CDR3 contains 13 residues. The CDR3 reads CASRSGGGDMQYF. CDR3 sequence (DNA): TGTGCCAGCAGGTCAGGGGGTGGAGATATGCAGTATTTC.

This clonotype was counted only a few times. The CDR3 DNA follows: TGCAGTGCTAGGGGCGGGGGACCCTCCTACAATGAGCAGTTCTTC. This encodes CSARGGGPSYNEQFF. The V gene is TRBV20-1, the J gene TRBJ2-1; 7 bases fit TRBD2. The CDR3 has 15 residues. CDR1 is DFQATT and CDR2 is SNEGSKA in the germline V gene (reference sequence). With V trimmed by 3 bases and J by 0 bases, 5 bases remained unmatched.

This rearrangement joins TRBV7-6 to TRBJ2-7; no reliable D call. Judging by the DNA end, TRBJ2-5 fits better; the J call may be wrong. Per the germline V gene, CDR1 is SGHVS and CDR2 is FNYEAQ. The CDR3 is 17 amino acids. The CDR3 is CASSFSHRNSDIETQYF. CDR3 bases: TGTGCCAGCAGCTTTTCTCACCGCAATTCCGACATTGAGACCCAGTACTTC.

This clonotype appeared a few times. The rearrangement uses TRBV12-3 or TRBV12-4 and TRBJ2-7; 15 bases are a match to TRBD2. The DNA end favors TRBJ2-5, so the J call may be wrong. The CDR3 totals 19 residues. The CDR3 nucleotides read TGTGCCAGCAGTTTCGCCCCACCGGGACTAGCGGGGGGACGAGAGACCCAGTACTTC. It encodes CASSFAPPGLAGGRETQYF.

This chain connects TRBV5-1 to TRBJ2-1; 13 bases line up with TRBD2. With 3 bases clipped from V and 8 bases from J, the junction kept 8 bases outside the gene matches. The length of the CDR3 is 16 residues. The germline CDR1 and CDR2 sequences are SGHRS and YFSETQ. The DNA of the CDR3 is TGCGCCAGCAGCTGGATGACTAGCGGGGGGATAGATGAGCAGTTCTTC. It translates to CASSWMTSGGIDEQFF.

This clonotype was seen once. V and J are TRBV7-8 and TRBJ2-1; D could derive from TRBD1 or TRBD2 (5 bases each). The V gene's germline CDR1 is SGHVS and CDR2 FQNEAQ. Trimming took 7 bases from V and 2 from J, leaving 18 bases between them. The length of the CDR3 is 16 residues. DNA for the CDR3: TGTGCCAGCATCGCCACCGTGGGACCAACCTACAATGAGCAGTTCTTC. Translating it yields CASIATVGPTYNEQFF.

The chain couples TRBV12-3 or TRBV12-4 to TRBJ2-7; 9 nucleotides align to TRBD2. V shed 7 bases, J shed 4 bases, and the junction held 8 bases outside the gene matches. The CDR3 has 14 residues. The CDR3 bases are TGTGCCAGCAAGTCCGGGACTAGCTTGTACGAGCAGTACTTC. This encodes CASKSGTSLYEQYF.

This clonotype was observed a handful of times. The V call is TRBV13, the J call TRBJ2-2, with D tentatively TRBD2 (6 bases). This CDR3 region has 12 residues. Between the trimmed V and J ends, which lost 6 bases and 5 bases, there was a span of 7 bases. Looked up from germline, CDR1 is PRHDT and CDR2 is FYEKMQ (reference sequence). The CDR3 spells CASSGGTGELFF. Here the CDR3 DNA reads TGTGCCAGCAGTGGGGGGACCGGGGAGCTGTTTTTT.

This clonotype was seen only a few times. This rearrangement joins TRBV7-2 to TRBJ2-1; TRBD1 is a possible D gene (6 bases). V was pared by 1 base and J by 8 bases, with 15 bases between. Germline CDR1 is SGHTA and CDR2 is FQGNSA. The CDR3 consists of 15 residues. CDR3 in DNA: TGTGCCAGCAGCTTAGTCAGGCAGGGGATCGATGAGCAGTTCTTC. Translation gives CASSLVRQGIDEQFF.